This is a list of T cell receptor beta chains from one sample in a study of cytomegalovirus exposure and HLA in healthy donors. Libraries were prepared by immunoSEQ multiplex PCR; TCRdb keeps only in-frame clonotypes and omits some of them. Altogether around 110,000 clones are present, roughly 9.9% being singletons, with the ten largest covering 2.5% to 3.5%. The sequenced material came from PBMCs. The source is a man aged 25-45 years in good health and CMV-seronegative. CDR3s include the opening cysteine and the closing phenylalanine or tryptophan. Each record gives: CDR3 protein, CDR3 DNA, V gene, D gene, J gene, clone size. The D gene is left open where the match is weak. For some rows the clone size is stated as once, few or many, or as a class when expanded; others skip it.

CASSFLVQLQETQYF | TGTGCCAGCAGCTTTCTGGTACAGCTTCAAGAGACCCAGTACTTC | TRBV5-5 | NA | TRBJ2-5 | NA
CASRGTDLYEQYF | TGTGCCAGCCGCGGGACAGATCTTTACGAGCAGTACTTC | TRBV28 | NA | TRBJ2-7 | few
CASSFAGGPDGELFF | TGTGCCAGCAGTTTTGCGGGAGGGCCGGACGGGGAGCTGTTTTTT | TRBV27 | TRBD2 | TRBJ2-2 | few
CSVEVRNEQFF | TGCAGCGTTGAGGTGAGGAATGAGCAGTTCTTC | TRBV29-1 | NA | TRBJ2-1 | NA
CASTPQGAATEAFF | TGTGCCAGCACTCCACAGGGGGCCGCCACTGAAGCTTTCTTT | TRBV6-1 | TRBD1 | TRBJ1-1 | NA
CASSVSSAPGTEAFF | TGTGCCAGCAGCGTATCTTCCGCCCCGGGGACTGAAGCTTTCTTT | TRBV9 | NA | TRBJ1-1 | NA
CASRDGQGLNTEAFF | TGTGCCAGCAGAGACGGACAGGGGCTAAACACTGAAGCTTTCTTT | TRBV6-1 | TRBD1 | TRBJ1-1 | NA
CASSEPAGTGNTGELFF | TGCGCCAGCAGTGAACCGGCCGGGACAGGGAACACCGGGGAGCTGTTTTTT | TRBV5-1 | TRBD1 | TRBJ2-2 | NA
CASRQGRSPLHF | TGTGCCAGCAGACAGGGACGCTCACCCCTCCACTTT | TRBV11-1 | NA | TRBJ1-6 | NA
CASGNGGNQPQHF | TGTGCCAGCGGGAACGGGGGAAATCAGCCCCAGCATTTT | TRBV6-5 | NA | TRBJ1-5 | many
CASTGTSGVSYNEQFF | TGTGCCAGCACCGGGACTAGCGGGGTCTCCTACAATGAGCAGTTCTTC | TRBV28 | TRBD2 | TRBJ2-1 | NA
CASSLWASGVTDTQYF | TGTGCCAGCAGTTTATGGGCTAGCGGGGTTACAGATACGCAGTATTTT | TRBV27 | TRBD2 | TRBJ2-3 | NA
CASSSRPYAYEQYF | TGTGCCAGCAGTTCTAGACCCTACGCCTACGAGCAGTACTTC | TRBV5-6 | NA | TRBJ2-7 | NA
CASSYSPGEVTEAFF | TGTGCCAGCAGTTACTCCCCCGGGGAGGTAACTGAAGCTTTCTTT | TRBV6-5 | NA | TRBJ1-1 | NA
CASSPRPAGLYEQYF | TGTGCCAGCTCACCAAGGCCAGCGGGTCTCTACGAGCAGTACTTC | TRBV18 | NA | TRBJ2-7 | few
CASSLGRYGYTF | TGTGCCAGCAGCTTAGGGAGATATGGCTACACCTTC | TRBV7-2 | NA | TRBJ1-2 | NA
CASSLFGVRSSYNEQFF | TGTGCCAGCAGCTTGTTCGGGGTCCGAAGCTCCTACAATGAGCAGTTCTTC | TRBV5-6 | NA | TRBJ2-1 | NA
CASSRAGEAFF | TGTGCCAGTAGTAGGGCTGGTGAAGCTTTCTTT | TRBV19 | NA | TRBJ1-1 | NA
CASSLAGGGDSPLHF | TGCGCCAGCAGCCTCGCTGGGGGGGGTGATTCACCCCTCCACTTT | TRBV4-3 | NA | TRBJ1-6 | NA
CASSLAGVYNEQFF | TGTGCCAGCAGCTTAGCGGGAGTCTACAATGAGCAGTTCTTC | TRBV7-9 | NA | TRBJ2-1 | NA
CASAGSYGYTF | TGTGCCAGCGCGGGGTCCTATGGCTACACCTTC | TRBV28 | NA | TRBJ1-2 | few
CASSPGQGNYGYTF | TGTGCCAGCAGCCCGGGGCAGGGGAACTATGGCTACACCTTC | TRBV28 | NA | TRBJ1-2 | NA
CASKQGEIAKNIQYF | TGTGCCAGTAAGCAGGGTGAAATAGCCAAAAACATTCAGTACTTC | TRBV19 | NA | TRBJ2-4 | few
CASSLGRAGGITSTDTQYF | TGTGCCAGCAGCTTAGGGAGGGCAGGGGGCATCACTAGCACAGATACGCAGTATTTT | TRBV7-2 | TRBD1 | TRBJ2-3 | NA